The rows below give T cell receptor beta chains drawn from one sample of a study of T-cell reconstitution after alpha-beta-depleted transplantation in children. TCRdb re-called the PCR reads through MiXCR, storing one row per CDR3 protein. The table lists about 600,000 distinct CDR3 sequences, over 10% of them singletons. The sequences come from PBMCs, mostly from graft donor cells, collected 360 days after TCRalphabeta/CD19-depleted stem cell transplant. These receptors all come from a male patient between 10 and 17 years old who had a stem cell transplant for acute myeloid leukemia, so the T cells may come from the graft donor. The conserved cysteine and the conserved F or W are not part of the CDR3 here.

v_gene	j_gene	len	CDR3aa
TRBV28	TRBJ2-7	13	ASSLRQGWIYEQY
TRBV24-1	TRBJ2-5	11	ATSSGSQETQY
TRBV15	TRBJ2-7	14	ATSRARTGWAYEQY
TRBV12-3/TRBV12-4	TRBJ1-2	13	ASSDRDRDRRGYT
TRBV6-5	TRBJ1-2	9	ASSEGYGYT
TRBV7-6	TRBJ2-2	13	ASRPTGTLIGELF
TRBV7-6	TRBJ2-3	13	ASSLVVASTDTQY
TRBV18	TRBJ2-2	14	ASSPRQGGDTGELF
TRBV20-1	TRBJ2-7	12	SATYLILSYEQY
TRBV10-3	TRBJ2-7	12	AISKGQLPYEQY
TRBV7-2	TRBJ2-2	16	ASSGKGELAWNTGELF
TRBV29-1	TRBJ1-1	11	SVTNSGNTEAF
TRBV20-1	TRBJ2-1	12	SARRLASYNEQF
TRBV28	TRBJ2-7	12	ASSSGTEFYEQY
TRBV6-2/TRBV6-3	TRBJ2-7	12	ASSLLAGVSEQY
TRBV28	TRBJ2-5	14	ASSPQTGVSQETQY
TRBV7-2	TRBJ2-1	13	ASSFSGGLNNEQF
TRBV29-1	TRBJ2-1	19	SVPPGETGGLSGREENEQF
TRBV29-1	TRBJ1-2	10	SVLYRREGYT
TRBV5-1	TRBJ2-7	12	ASSTGTSFHEQY
TRBV20-1	TRBJ2-1	11	SASPGPGNEQF
TRBV6-6	TRBJ2-7	9	ASPREPGQY
TRBV12-5	TRBJ2-5	13	ASGTDRGRIETQY
TRBV11-2	TRBJ2-7	13	ASSPMTGRTYEQY
TRBV14	TRBJ2-7	13	ASSQGASGNYEQY
TRBV7-2	TRBJ1-3	12	ASSFSIAGNTIY
TRBV9	TRBJ2-7	13	ASSFSSRLGNEQY
TRBV20-1	TRBJ1-1	13	SAKGQGFPYTEAF
TRBV12-5	TRBJ2-5	11	ASGPPSGETQY
TRBV5-1	TRBJ2-3	14	ASSLVAGGPTDTQY
TRBV4-3	TRBJ2-7	11	ASSHINNYEQY
TRBV6-2/TRBV6-3	TRBJ2-7	11	ASSYYDGGEQY
TRBV5-1	TRBJ2-7	12	ASSLSATPYEQY
TRBV28	TRBJ1-4	11	ASSFGGDEKLF
TRBV29-1	TRBJ2-7	12	SVLRLVHLYEQY
TRBV28	TRBJ2-3	12	ASSSGHYTDTQY
TRBV29-1	TRBJ1-3	11	SVELMLGNTIY
TRBV7-9	TRBJ1-1	13	ASSLAAATNTEAF
TRBV3-1	TRBJ2-6	15	ASSQVWGAAGANVLT
TRBV27	TRBJ2-2	13	ASSKSGTGTGELF
TRBV28	TRBJ2-7	13	ASRKGPIYTLEQY
TRBV5-1	TRBJ2-7	16	ASSPEPLIARSSYEQY